One sample yielded the 20 T cell receptor beta chains listed below, sequenced in a study of blood T cell repertoires in COVID-19. Using immunoSEQ multiplex PCR, the repertoire was profiled, and TCRdb retains in-frame clones only, with some absent. The table lists 250,000 to 300,000 clones, approximately 90% of them singletons. The sample consisted of PBMCs or T cells enriched from blood (not recorded which). The receptors were gathered from a human donor in a cohort exposed to, infected with or recovered from COVID-19 (not recorded which). The donor label of this sample is uncertain.

The chain has TRBV19 and TRBJ1-2, with D hard to call. Germline V gives CDR1 LNHDA, CDR2 SQIVND (reference sequence). V was pared by 1 base and J by 5 bases, with 14 bases between. There are 15 residues in the CDR3. CDR3 in DNA: TGTGCCAGTAGTATAGGATCCGGGATTGGGTATGGCTACACCTTC. This gives the protein CASSIGSGIGYGYTF.

CDR3 in amino acids: CASSQEGQRGGQETQYF. The DNA of the CDR3 is TGTGCCAGCAGCCAAGAAGGGCAGCGGGGGGGTCAAGAGACCCAGTACTTC. The chain links TRBV4-2 to TRBJ2-5, with 10 bases that match TRBD2. Germline V gene sequence: CDR1 LGHNA, CDR2 YNFKEQ. This CDR3 has 17 residues. The ends lost 0 bases at V and 2 bases at J; junction bases unmatched: 6.

The genes are TRBV5-1 and TRBJ2-7, with unresolved D. The CDR3 has 15 amino acids. Germline V gene data show CDR1 as SGHRS and CDR2 as YFSETQ. V lost 3 bases and J 1 base, leaving 14 bases between the germline ends. In DNA form, the CDR3 reads TGCGCCAGCAGCTCTACCCCTCATAATTCCTACGAGCAGTACTTC. It codes for CASSSTPHNSYEQYF. The whole variable domain, filled in from reference TRBV5-1 and TRBJ2-7, reads KAGVTQTPRYLIKTRGQQVTLSCSPISGHRSVSWYQQTPGQGLQFLFEYFSETQRNKGNFPGRFSGRQFSNSRSEMNVSTLELGDSALYLCASSSTPHNSYEQYFGPGTRLTVT.

In nucleotides, the CDR3 is TGTGCCAGCAGCTTAAGGGTTACAAGCGGCTACAATGAGCAGTTCTTC. Protein sequence: CASSLRVTSGYNEQFF. The chain employs TRBV7-8 and TRBJ2-1; a possible D gene is TRBD2 (5 bases). V was trimmed by 2 bases and J by 3 bases, leaving 14 bases between them. The germline V gene encodes CDR1 SGHVS and CDR2 FQNEAQ. The CDR3 is 16 residues long.

This clone was counted between two and nine times. The rearrangement joins TRBV10-3 to TRBJ1-1; D is uncertain. The V and J ends lost 0 bases and 0 bases respectively, with 8 bases between them. The CDR3 length is 15 residues. CDR1 and CDR2 from the germline V gene are ENHRY and SYGVKD. The CDR3 sequence: CAISESALMNTEAFF. For the CDR3, the DNA is TGTGCCATCAGTGAGTCGGCCCTGATGAACACTGAAGCTTTCTTT.

This clone showed up just once. The chain has TRBV7-8 and TRBJ2-1, with 10 bases identical to TRBD2. The CDR3 has 16 residues. CDR1 is SGHVS, CDR2 FQNEAQ, per germline. The ends lost 4 bases at V and 7 bases at J; junction bases unmatched: 10. The CDR3 is CASSSSSGGAWNEQFF. The CDR3 DNA reads TGTGCCAGCAGCTCGTCCAGCGGGGGGGCCTGGAATGAGCAGTTCTTC. Looking up the rest from reference TRBV7-8 and TRBJ2-1 gives the full variable domain: GAGVSQSPRYKVAKRGQDVALRCDPISGHVSLFWYQQALGQGPEFLTYFQNEAQLDKSGLPSDRFFAERPEGSVSTLKIQRTQQEDSAVYLCASSSSSGGAWNEQFFGPGTRLTVL.

CDR3 protein: CAWSVAGGNQPQHF. CDR3 nucleotide sequence: TGTGCCTGGAGTGTAGCAGGGGGCAATCAGCCCCAGCATTTT. The gene calls are TRBV30 and TRBJ1-5; D might be TRBD1 (6 bases). Trimming cost V 0 bases and J 2 bases, with 8 bases left between them. The CDR3 loop spans 14 amino acids. Germline loops: CDR1 GTSNPN, CDR2 SVGIG (reference sequence).

The V call is TRBV5-5, the J call TRBJ2-2, with no clear D. The CDR3 is 12 amino acids. Germline V gene sequence: CDR1 SGHKS, CDR2 YYEKEE (reference sequence). V was cut by 0 bases and J by 7 bases, with 4 bases left in between. This CDR3 is CASSLAGGELFF. In DNA form, the CDR3 reads TGTGCCAGCAGCTTGGCCGGCGGGGAGCTGTTTTTT.

The chain recombines TRBV19 with TRBJ2-1; 10 bases are shared with TRBD2. J gave up 9 bases and V 6 bases, and 11 bases lay outside the gene matches. Germline V CDR1 and CDR2: LNHDA, SQIVND (reference sequence). The CDR3 runs to 15 residues. The CDR3 region has the DNA TGTGCCAGTAGCCAAGTCCAGCGGGGGGGCTCTGAGCAGTTCTTC. This encodes CASSQVQRGGSEQFF.

The CDR3 is CAISDSAVDEKLFF. The CDR3 nucleotides are TGTGCCATCAGTGATTCGGCGGTGGATGAAAAACTGTTTTTT. The chain is built from TRBV10-3 and TRBJ1-4, with no clear D. CDR3 size: 14 residues. Trimming shortened V by 3 bases and J by 6 bases, and 11 bases separated the two germline ends. CDR1 ENHRY and CDR2 SYGVKD come from the germline V gene.

The chain links TRBV4-2 to TRBJ2-3; 15 positions agree with TRBD2. V gave up 5 bases and J gave up 5 bases; unmatched junction bases: 2. The CDR3 consists of 15 residues. Germline assignment: CDR1 LGHNA and CDR2 YNFKEQ. CDR3 bases: TGTGCCAGCAGCTGGGGACTAGCGGGGGGAGATACGCAGTATTTT. This translates into CASSWGLAGGDTQYF.

The chain has TRBV9 and TRBJ2-1; TRBD1 might be the D (6 bases). CDR1 SGDLS and CDR2 YYNGEE come from the germline V gene. The CDR3 contains 16 residues. The V and J ends lost 2 bases and 4 bases respectively, with 16 bases between them. CDR3 sequence reads: CASSVDDRTLYNEQFF. CDR3 bases: TGTGCCAGCAGCGTGGATGACAGGACCCTTTACAATGAGCAGTTCTTC.

The count of this clone is one. The DNA of the CDR3 is TGTGCCAGCAGTGAGGGGAGGGCCCAGTACTTC. This gives the protein CASSEGRAQYF. This rearrangement joins TRBV2 to TRBJ2-5, with 7 bases identical to TRBD2. This CDR3 has 11 residues. Germline lookup yields CDR1 SNHLY and CDR2 FYNNEI. With 3 bases clipped from V and 9 bases from J, the junction kept 1 base outside the gene matches.

In DNA form, the CDR3 reads TGTGCCAGCAGTGGACAGGGGTCACCCTTCGCGAACACCGGGGAGCTGTTTTTT. This sequence encodes CASSGQGSPFANTGELFF. The chain has TRBV6-1 and TRBJ2-2; 8 nucleotides agree with TRBD1. Germline CDR1 is MNHNS and CDR2 is SASEGT. The CDR3 consists of 18 residues. The V and J ends lost 4 bases and 0 bases, in that order; junction bases with no gene match: 10.

The CDR3 DNA reads TGTGCCAGCAGCTTAGTCCCGGCTAGTACTTTGAACACTGAAGCTTTCTTT. It codes for CASSLVPASTLNTEAFF. The V call is TRBV11-2, the J call TRBJ1-1; D is unclear. The V and J ends lost 1 base and 0 bases respectively, with 15 bases between them. The germline V gene has CDR1 SGHAT and CDR2 FQNNGV. This CDR3 has 17 residues.

The V gene is TRBV2, the J gene TRBJ2-3; D ambiguous. Germline V lookup: CDR1 SNHLY, CDR2 FYNNEI. The CDR3 is made up of 14 amino acids. V was shortened by 5 bases and J by 1 base, with 10 bases between the two germline ends. The CDR3 DNA reads TGTGCCAGCAGTCCGCTTCAGGGCACAGATACGCAGTATTTT. Its protein is CASSPLQGTDTQYF.

The chain has TRBV7-2 and TRBJ1-2, with D uncertain. V lost 5 bases and J lost 1, with 14 bases in between. The CDR3 extends over 15 amino acids. Germline CDR1 SGHTA, CDR2 FQGNSA. The CDR3 DNA reads TGTGCCAGCAGCACCGACACCAGGATTAACTATGGCTACACCTTC. Encoded protein: CASSTDTRINYGYTF.

The V gene is TRBV5-6, the J gene TRBJ2-5; TRBD2 matches 7 bases. CDR1 and CDR2 (germline): SGHDT, YYEEEE. The length of the CDR3 is 16 residues. V shed 1 base and J 4 bases; nucleotides not matched to a gene: 10. CDR3 amino acids: CASSLSGLADLETQYF. The CDR3 nucleotides read TGTGCCAGCAGCTTGTCTGGTCTAGCGGACTTAGAGACCCAGTACTTC. Full variable domain (remainder filled in from reference TRBV5-6 and TRBJ2-5): DAGVTQSPTHLIKTRGQQVTLRCSPKSGHDTVSWYQQALGQGPQFIFQYYEEEERQRGNFPDRFSGHQFPNYSSELNVNALLLGDSALYLCASSLSGLADLETQYFGPGTRLLVL.

This chain links TRBV4-1 with TRBJ2-3, with D tentatively TRBD2 (6 bases). The germline gives CDR1 MGHRA, CDR2 YSYEKL. V lost 0 bases and J lost 0, with 13 bases in between. The CDR3 loop spans 17 amino acids. The CDR3 sequence is CASSQDSRAGSTDTQYF. The CDR3 DNA sequence: TGCGCCAGCAGCCAAGATAGTAGGGCGGGGAGCACAGATACGCAGTATTTT.

The V and J genes are TRBV5-1 and TRBJ1-1; a possible D gene is TRBD1 (6 bases). From germline, CDR1 is SGHRS and CDR2 YFSETQ. This CDR3 has 15 amino acids. V was pared by 4 bases and J by 5 bases, with 18 bases between. CDR3 sequence reads: CASSGAGVQGTEAFF. CDR3 bases: TGCGCCAGCAGCGGGGCAGGGGTTCAGGGGACTGAAGCTTTCTTT.